One sample yielded the 25 T cell receptor beta chains listed below, sequenced in a study of shared clonotypes between healthy human individuals. TCRdb keeps only in-frame clones here, not all; method: immunoSEQ multiplex PCR. The sample yields approximately 2,000,000 clones, just under 95% seen once. Source material: naive CD4+ T cells from PBMCs. This sample's subset: CD45RA+ positively selected. The source of these receptors is a man younger than 35 in good health. Some clones in this sample may be carry-over from other donors' samples.

The chain employs TRBV9 and TRBJ2-2; 14 bases agree with TRBD2. This CDR3 has 16 residues. Germline CDR1 and CDR2: SGDLS and YYNGEE. V dropped 3 bases and J dropped 5; count of bases not matched to a gene: 3. This CDR3 is CASSAGTSGRTGELFF. CDR3 nucleotide sequence: TGTGCCAGCAGCGCCGGGACTAGCGGGAGAACCGGGGAGCTGTTTTTT.

The rearrangement joins TRBV7-9 to TRBJ1-1, with D possibly being TRBD1 (5 bases). Germline values: CDR1 SEHNR, CDR2 FQNEAQ (reference sequence). Trimming took 11 bases from V and 0 from J, leaving 13 bases between them. CDR3 length: 13 amino acids. The CDR3 here is CAVQTEMNTEAFF. In DNA, the CDR3 is TGTGCCGTCCAGACAGAGATGAACACTGAAGCTTTCTTT.

The gene calls are TRBV5-1 and TRBJ2-3, with TRBD2 matching 10 bases. The CDR3 contains 15 residues. Germline V lookup: CDR1 SGHRS, CDR2 YFSETQ. V lost 4 bases to trimming and J lost 2 bases; unmatched junction nucleotides: 4. Here the CDR3 DNA reads TGCGCCAGCAGCAGGACTAGCGGCTTCACAGATACGCAGTATTTT. Its translation: CASSRTSGFTDTQYF.

With respect to this clone: The same CDR3 arises from other DNA sequences in this sample as well. The chain is built from TRBV30 and TRBJ2-1, with D maybe TRBD2 (5 bases). V shed 3 bases and J shed 7 bases, with 13 bases lying between them. Looked up from germline, CDR1 is GTSNPN and CDR2 is SVGIG (reference sequence). The CDR3 runs to 13 residues. CDR3 in amino acids: CAWSAGGVNEQFF. As DNA, the CDR3 is TGTGCCTGGAGCGCCGGAGGCGTTAATGAGCAGTTCTTC. The full variable domain, in which reference TRBV30 and TRBJ2-1 provide the parts outside the CDR3, is SQTIHQWPATLVQPVGSPLSLECTVEGTSNPNLYWYRQAAGRGLQLLFYSVGIGQISSEVPQNLSASRPQDRQFILSSKKLLLSDSGFYLCAWSAGGVNEQFFGPGTRLTVL.

This clone was seen only a few times. The chain has TRBV18 and TRBJ1-1; D unresolved. This CDR3 has 14 amino acids. Germline CDR1 reads KGHSH; CDR2 reads LQKENI. V lost 3 bases and J 8 bases, leaving 16 bases between the germline ends. The CDR3 region has the DNA TGTGCCAGCTCACCTTTGGGCTCCCTCCGGGAAGCTTTCTTT. Encoded protein: CASSPLGSLREAFF.

This rearrangement joins TRBV6-5 to TRBJ2-3, with D possibly matching TRBD2 (5 bases). V was trimmed by 5 bases and J by 0 bases, leaving 9 bases between them. The CDR3 is 14 residues long. Germline CDR1 reads MNHEY; CDR2 reads SVGAGI. Here the CDR3 DNA reads TGTGCCAGCAGTCCTCGGACTAGCACAGATACGCAGTATTTT. It yields the protein CASSPRTSTDTQYF.

J is TRBJ1-1 and V is TRBV7-3; perhaps TRBD1 as D (5 bases). This CDR3 has 12 residues. Germline assignment: CDR1 SGHTA and CDR2 FQGTGA. The CDR3: CNQSRGNTEAFF. CDR3 in DNA: TGTAACCAATCGAGGGGCAACACTGAAGCTTTCTTT. Full variable domain (rest looked up from reference TRBV7-3 and TRBJ1-1): GAGVSQTPSNKVTEKGKYVELRCDPISGHTALYWYRQSLGQGPEFLIYFQGTGAADDSGLPNDRFFAVRPEGSVSTLKIQRTERGDSAVYLCNQSRGNTEAFFGQGTRLTVV.

J is TRBJ1-2 and V is TRBV28, with D unclear. The CDR3 extends over 12 amino acids. V was pared by 5 bases and J by 8 bases, with 12 bases between. Germline V gives CDR1 MDHEN, CDR2 SYDVKM. The CDR3 region has the DNA TGTGCCAGCAGTAATAATCGGGCGGGCTACACCTTC. This sequence encodes CASSNNRAGYTF.

CDR3 protein: CASSLGTGSGELFF. CDR3 DNA sequence: TGTGCCAGCAGCTTAGGGACCGGGTCCGGGGAGCTGTTTTTT. The rearrangement joins TRBV11-2 to TRBJ2-2, with unresolved D. This CDR3 is 14 amino acids long. Germline values: CDR1 SGHAT, CDR2 FQNNGV. V was cut by 1 base and J by 6 bases, with 9 bases left in between.

This clone was observed a handful of times. The J gene is TRBJ2-7, the V gene TRBV21-1. TRBV21-1 represents a pseudogene. The CDR3 consists of 8 residues. The CDR3 region is CASNNLHF. The CDR3 nucleotides are TGTGCCAGCAATAACCTCCACTTC.

The V and J genes are TRBV9 and TRBJ2-7; 9 bases line up with TRBD2. This CDR3 spans 16 amino acids. The V gene's germline CDR1 is SGDLS and CDR2 YYNGEE. The ends lost 4 bases at V and 2 bases at J; junction bases unmatched: 10. The CDR3 reads CASSQGVASGTYEQYF. In nucleotides, the CDR3 is TGTGCCAGCAGCCAAGGGGTCGCTAGCGGGACCTACGAGCAGTACTTC.

V and J are TRBV6-1 and TRBJ2-5; no definite D call. Germline V CDR1 and CDR2: MNHNS, SASEGT. The CDR3 is made up of 10 amino acids. Trimming stripped 7 bases from V and 4 bases from J, with 4 bases between. The CDR3 region has the DNA TGTGCCAGCAACCCAGAGACCCAGTACTTC. This translates into CASNPETQYF.

This clone was observed once. This chain joins TRBV19 and TRBJ1-2, with D perhaps TRBD1 (6 bases). V was pared by 5 bases and J by 6 bases, with 16 bases between. The CDR3 has 14 amino acids. Germline CDR1 and CDR2: LNHDA and SQIVND (reference sequence). In nucleotides, the CDR3 is TGTGCCAGTAGTGTCCCTGGCAGGGGTAATGGCTACACCTTC. This gives the protein CASSVPGRGNGYTF.

The J gene is TRBJ2-5, the V gene TRBV7-7, with D possibly being TRBD2 (5 bases). The V end was cut by 3 bases, the J end by 4 bases, with 9 bases between. Germline V CDR1 and CDR2: SSHAT, FNYEAQ (reference sequence). The CDR3 runs to 13 residues. The CDR3 nucleotides read TGTGCCAGCAGCTTGAGGGTAACAGAGACCCAGTACTTC. This encodes CASSLRVTETQYF.

The chain combines TRBV19 with TRBJ1-4; D is perhaps TRBD1 (5 bases). V gave up 1 base and J gave up 8 bases, with 23 bases separating them. This CDR3 contains 18 residues. CDR1 is LNHDA and CDR2 is SQIVND in the germline V gene (reference sequence). CDR3 protein: CASSIVRQHTGSREKLFF. The CDR3 DNA sequence: TGTGCCAGTAGTATAGTCAGGCAGCACACAGGATCCCGCGAAAAACTGTTTTTT. Looking up the rest from reference TRBV19 and TRBJ1-4 gives the full variable domain: DGGITQSPKYLFRKEGQNVTLSCEQNLNHDAMYWYRQDPGQGLRLIYYSQIVNDFQKGDIAEGYSVSREKKESFPLTVTSAQKNPTAFYLCASSIVRQHTGSREKLFFGSGTQLSVL.

The CDR3 sequence: CAINQDGIGNTIYF. For the CDR3, the DNA is TGTGCCATCAATCAGGACGGAATTGGAAACACCATATATTTT. The chain carries TRBV10-3 and TRBJ1-3; no clear D. Germline CDR1 reads ENHRY; CDR2 reads SYGVKD. CDR3 length: 14 amino acids. V was trimmed by 7 bases and J by 3 bases, leaving 13 bases between them.

The chain links TRBV5-1 to TRBJ2-7; 9 nucleotides align to TRBD2. V lost 4 bases, J lost 3 bases, and 14 bases stayed unmatched. Germline V gene lookup returns CDR1 SGHRS and CDR2 YFSETQ. This CDR3 region has 17 residues. DNA for the CDR3: TGCGCCAGCAGCCCAAGAGGGGGGACTAGCCCTATCTACGAGCAGTACTTC. This translates into CASSPRGGTSPIYEQYF.

The CDR3 protein is CASSQEGRGYTF. The CDR3 bases are TGCGCCAGCAGCCAAGAAGGCAGGGGCTACACCTTC. The chain links TRBV4-1 to TRBJ1-2; the D is unclear. Germline V gives CDR1 MGHRA, CDR2 YSYEKL. Trimming removed 0 bases from V and 8 bases from J, with 7 bases in between. The CDR3 spans 12 residues.

CDR3 in amino acids: CASSLAAPVGEQFF. In DNA form, the CDR3 reads TGTGCCAGCAGCTTGGCCGCCCCAGTTGGAGAGCAGTTCTTC. The rearrangement uses TRBV5-6 and TRBJ2-1; D remains unclear. The CDR3 length is 14 residues. Trimming took off 0 bases at V and 10 bases at J, with 14 bases between the two ends. The germline CDR1 and CDR2 sequences are SGHDT and YYEEEE. The full variable domain, completed using reference TRBV5-6 and TRBJ2-1, is DAGVTQSPTHLIKTRGQQVTLRCSPKSGHDTVSWYQQALGQGPQFIFQYYEEEERQRGNFPDRFSGHQFPNYSSELNVNALLLGDSALYLCASSLAAPVGEQFFGPGTRLTVL.

This chain connects TRBV28 to TRBJ1-5; D perhaps matches TRBD1 (6 bases). The CDR3 totals 14 residues. V gave up 5 bases and J gave up 2 bases, with 10 bases separating them. In germline, CDR1 is MDHEN, CDR2 SYDVKM. CDR3 residues: CASSKGQRNQPQHF. The DNA of the CDR3 is TGTGCCAGCAGTAAAGGACAGCGCAATCAGCCCCAGCATTTT.

This rearrangement joins TRBV19 to TRBJ1-5; 8 bases are shared with TRBD1. Germline V gene data show CDR1 as LNHDA and CDR2 as SQIVND (reference sequence). CDR3 length: 15 residues. The ends lost 6 bases at V and 1 base at J; junction bases unmatched: 5. DNA of the CDR3: TGTGCCAGTAGCGGACAGGGTAACAGCAATCAGCCCCAGCATTTT. Translated: CASSGQGNSNQPQHF.

V and J are TRBV28 and TRBJ1-5; 10 positions agree with TRBD1. The J segment lost 4 bases and the V segment lost 6 bases, leaving 12 bases of the junction unmatched. Germline V gene sequence: CDR1 MDHEN, CDR2 SYDVKM. This CDR3 contains 17 residues. CDR3: CASSPLPGQGMNQPQHF. In nucleotides, the CDR3 is TGTGCCAGCAGCCCTCTCCCGGGACAGGGGATGAATCAGCCCCAGCATTTT.

This clone was counted between two and nine times. The chain combines TRBV6-5 with TRBJ1-1, with TRBD1 matching 8 bases. The CDR3 loop spans 12 amino acids. The germline CDR1 and CDR2 sequences are MNHEY and SVGAGI. Germline trimming cut 6 bases from V and 4 bases from J; bases unmatched to any gene: 1. The CDR3 is CASSGTGTEAFF. In DNA, the CDR3 is TGTGCCAGCAGCGGGACAGGCACTGAAGCTTTCTTT.

The rearrangement joins TRBV27 to TRBJ2-7; TRBD1 matches at 9 bases. The CDR3 consists of 14 residues. Losses at the gene ends were 2 bases for V and 6 bases for J; bases not matched to a gene: 5. CDR1 and CDR2 (germline): MNHEY, SMNVEV (reference sequence). The CDR3 protein is CASSLPGTGSEQYF. The CDR3 DNA is TGTGCCAGCAGTTTACCTGGGACAGGGAGCGAGCAGTACTTC.

The chain carries TRBV5-1 and TRBJ2-3, with 7 positions matching TRBD1. The V segment lost 4 bases and the J segment 2 bases; nucleotides outside the gene matches: 4. CDR1 and CDR2 (germline): SGHRS, YFSETQ. The CDR3 has 14 amino acids. This CDR3 reads CASSPGQITDTQYF. For the CDR3, the DNA is TGCGCCAGCAGCCCGGGACAGATCACAGATACGCAGTATTTT.